The clone carrying this T cell receptor beta chain was detected a few times. Its specificity is not known. A sort by CD45RO/CCR7/CD25/CD127/CD95/CD27 yielded CD4+ naive, central memory, regulatory and stem cell-like memory cells. Germline V gene lookup returns CDR1 MNHEY and CDR2 SMNVEV (reference sequence). The CDR3 sequence is 16 residues long. Between the trimmed V and J ends, which lost 7 bases and 4 bases, there was a span of 22 bases. Investigators reverse transcribed all isolated RNA, so they sequenced expressed TCRB transcripts. This table comes from immunoSEQ multiplex PCR, and its TCRdb copy is limited to in-frame clones, with some not included. The table records some 410,000 clones, about 15% of them present only once. The source of the sample is a study of beta chain features in type 1 diabetes. Findings and caveats of the study: Shortening that was moderate but significant affected the TCRB CDR3s of Type 1 diabetes patients in all four CD4+ subsets. At VDJ recombination sites, type 1 diabetes patients had fewer insertions and more deleted nucleotides. The question of HLA type influencing TCRB rearrangement was one that remained unresolved here.

Sequencing input: naive CD4+ T cells from blood. The receptor was derived from a man between 25 and 39 years old in good health. This rearrangement joins TRBV27 to TRBJ1-1; tentative D call: TRBD1 (6 bases). CDR3 loop: CASNPGGLLGRTEAFF. DNA for the CDR3: TGTGCCAGCAACCCCGGGGGGCTGTTGGGTCGCACTGAAGCTTTCTTT.